The 32 T cell receptor beta chains in this list originate from one sample, sequenced in a study of T cell responses to AZD1222 COVID-19 vaccine. Measured with immunoSEQ multiplex PCR; TCRdb has only the in-frame clones, and not every one. The sample carries about 94,000 clones, about 85% recorded once. The sequenced sample was peripheral blood, obtained 28 days after the second AZD1222 dose. These receptors came from an adult who received the AZD1222 COVID-19 vaccine.

The V and J genes are TRBV20-1 and TRBJ2-1; TRBD2 might be the D (5 bases). V was trimmed by 3 bases and J by 9 bases, leaving 6 bases between them. This CDR3 has 10 amino acids. CDR1 DFQATT and CDR2 SNEGSKA come from the germline V gene (reference sequence). The CDR3 here is CSASGIEQFF. CDR3 nucleotides: TGCAGTGCTAGCGGGATTGAGCAGTTCTTC.

The chain carries TRBV12-3 or TRBV12-4 and TRBJ1-1; tentative D call: TRBD1 (6 bases). Trimming stripped 3 bases from V and 6 bases from J, with 11 bases between. The CDR3 runs to 13 residues. In DNA, the CDR3 is TGTGCCAGCAGTTTTGTGGCAGGGGCTGAAGCTTTCTTT. The encoded protein is CASSFVAGAEAFF.

The V and J genes are TRBV3-1 (or the pseudogene TRBV3-2) and TRBJ2-6; D is perhaps TRBD1 (6 bases). The V and J ends lost 6 bases and 0 bases respectively, with 15 bases between them. The germline V gene has CDR1 LGHDT and CDR2 YNNKEL (reference sequence). The CDR3 has 17 residues. The CDR3 bases are TGTGCCAGCAGACTAAAGACGGACAGCTCTGGGGCCAACGTCCTGACTTTC. It yields the protein CASRLKTDSSGANVLTF.

The chain has TRBV25-1 and TRBJ2-7; D unclear. The V end was cut by 4 bases, the J end by 4 bases, with 8 bases between. CDR1 is MGHDK and CDR2 is SYGVNS in the germline V gene. The CDR3 has 12 residues. This chain's CDR3 is CASSASGYEQYF. The CDR3 DNA follows: TGTGCCAGCAGTGCCTCCGGATACGAGCAGTACTTC.

The chain links TRBV5-1 to TRBJ1-2; TRBD1 might be the D (6 bases). Germline CDR1 and CDR2: SGHRS and YFSETQ. CDR3 length: 14 amino acids. Trimming shortened V by 0 bases and J by 2 bases, and 8 bases separated the two germline ends. The CDR3 loop is CASSLGGQNYGYTF. CDR3 nucleotides: TGCGCCAGCAGCTTGGGTGGACAGAACTATGGCTACACCTTC.

Only a few counts were recorded for this clone. The chain carries TRBV7-9 and TRBJ1-2; TRBD1 agrees at 8 bases. CDR3 length: 16 residues. The trim removed 5 bases at V and 4 bases at J, leaving 12 bases unmatched. CDR1 and CDR2 (germline): SEHNR, FQNEAQ (reference sequence). The CDR3 DNA follows: TGTGCCAGCAGCCCCTCGACAGGGGAGTGGATCTATGGCTACACCTTC. Translating gives CASSPSTGEWIYGYTF.

A few counts support this clone. The gene calls are TRBV29-1 and TRBJ2-7; a possible D gene is TRBD1 (6 bases). Germline loops: CDR1 SQVTM, CDR2 ANQGSEA. The CDR3 spans 15 residues. Trimming removed 2 bases from V and 2 bases from J, with 16 bases in between. This CDR3 is CSVERRRDNAYEQYF. CDR3 sequence (DNA): TGCAGCGTTGAACGACGCCGGGACAACGCCTACGAGCAGTACTTC.

V usage is TRBV4-3 and J usage is TRBJ2-7; 10 nucleotides match TRBD2. Germline V gene lookup returns CDR1 LGHNA and CDR2 YSLEER. The CDR3 contains 16 residues. The V and J ends lost 0 bases and 6 bases, in that order; junction bases with no gene match: 8. CDR3: CASSQDVGTSEFEQYF. In DNA form, the CDR3 reads TGCGCCAGCAGCCAAGATGTGGGGACTAGCGAATTCGAGCAGTACTTC.

This clone was detected once. V is TRBV7-2 and J is TRBJ2-1; the match to TRBD2 covers 10 bases. Germline V lookup: CDR1 SGHTA, CDR2 FQGNSA. This CDR3 has 15 residues. Germline trimming cut 6 bases from V and 3 bases from J; bases unmatched to any gene: 5. The CDR3 spells CASSWTSGIYNEQFF. CDR3 coding DNA: TGTGCCAGCAGTTGGACTAGCGGAATCTACAATGAGCAGTTCTTC.

This chain uses TRBV20-1 with TRBJ2-1, with D unresolved. Deletions cut 3 bases from V and 7 bases from J, with 10 bases between. This CDR3 is built from 12 residues. CDR1 is DFQATT, CDR2 SNEGSKA, per germline (reference sequence). The CDR3 sequence is CSASGNPNEQFF. The CDR3 DNA is TGCAGTGCTAGTGGAAATCCGAATGAGCAGTTCTTC.

Turning to this clone: Compared with germline, one end of the junction differs, possibly owing to a read error. CDR3 sequence (DNA): TGTGCCAGCAACTTAGGAACAGGGTCTAATGAAAAACTGTTTTTT. The encoded protein is CASNLGTGSNEKLFF. The V gene is TRBV7-9, the J gene TRBJ1-4; TRBD1 is a possible D gene (6 bases). The germline gives CDR1 SEHNR, CDR2 FQNEAQ (reference sequence). The CDR3 covers 15 residues.

This clone was observed once. The gene calls are TRBV7-3 and TRBJ2-7; either TRBD1 or TRBD2 may fit D (5 bases each). The CDR3 contains 14 residues. Between the trimmed V and J ends, which lost 2 bases and 4 bases, there was a span of 12 bases. In germline, CDR1 is SGHTA, CDR2 FQGTGA. The CDR3 spells CASSLDGAEYEQYF. In DNA, the CDR3 is TGTGCCAGCAGCTTAGACGGGGCAGAATACGAGCAGTACTTC.

This sequence joins TRBV27 and TRBJ2-7, with a weak D call TRBD1 (6 bases). V was clipped by 2 bases and J by 7 bases, with 21 bases between them. Per the germline V gene, CDR1 is MNHEY and CDR2 is SMNVEV (reference sequence). The CDR3 has 16 amino acids. This chain's CDR3 is CASSLGLGRGREEQYF. CDR3 bases: TGTGCCAGCAGTTTAGGTCTTGGCAGGGGCAGGGAGGAGCAGTACTTC.

The chain is built from TRBV5-1 and TRBJ2-1, with D possibly matching TRBD2 (6 bases). V dropped 0 bases and J dropped 7 bases, with 23 bases sitting between them. This CDR3 spans 18 amino acids. Germline CDR1 reads SGHRS; CDR2 reads YFSETQ. CDR3 nucleotides: TGCGCCAGCAGCTTGGACCGCTTACTAGGCCGGGGGTCAAATGAGCAGTTCTTC. The encoded protein is CASSLDRLLGRGSNEQFF.

This clone has only one observation. The chain is built from TRBV10-3 and TRBJ1-5; TRBD1 agrees at 8 bases. CDR3 length: 14 amino acids. In germline, CDR1 is ENHRY, CDR2 SYGVKD. With V trimmed by 4 bases and J by 6 bases, 5 bases remained unmatched. The CDR3 DNA reads as TGTGCCATCAGTGCACAGGGGGAGTTTCAGCCCCAGCATTTT. Protein sequence: CAISAQGEFQPQHF.

Regarding this clone: One end of the junction varies from germline; a read error may be responsible. V gene TRBV6-6 combines with J gene TRBJ1-6; 8 bases match TRBD1. The CDR3 covers 15 residues. The germline V gene encodes CDR1 MNHNY and CDR2 SVGAGI (reference sequence). The CDR3 sequence: CASSHSTGVGSPLHF. CDR3 DNA sequence: TGTGCCAGCAGTCACTCGACAGGGGTAGGTTCACCCCTCCACTTT.

This chain uses TRBV9 with TRBJ2-3; tentatively, D is TRBD2 (6 bases). Trimming took off 3 bases at V and 4 bases at J, with 15 bases between the two ends. This CDR3 is built from 15 residues. Germline V lookup: CDR1 SGDLS, CDR2 YYNGEE. CDR3 DNA: TGTGCCAGCAGCGATCAACCGGGACTCGCAGATACGCAGTATTTT. Protein sequence: CASSDQPGLADTQYF. The full variable domain, its missing parts supplied by reference TRBV9 and TRBJ2-3, is DSGVTQTPKHLITATGQRVTLRCSPRSGDLSVYWYQQSLDQGLQFLIQYYNGEERAKGNILERFSAQQFPDLHSELNLSSLELGDSALYFCASSDQPGLADTQYFGPGTRLTVL.

The chain is built from TRBV28 and TRBJ2-7, with 8 bases identical to TRBD2. The CDR3 has 17 residues. V lost 5 bases and J lost 7; bases outside the gene matches: 19. Germline values: CDR1 MDHEN, CDR2 SYDVKM. CDR3 nucleotides: TGTGCCAGCAGTGCCCGCACTAGCGGCCGGTCTACGCGGGAGCAGTACTTC. Encoded protein: CASSARTSGRSTREQYF.

The chain carries TRBV9 and TRBJ1-1, with D tentatively TRBD1 (6 bases). The CDR3 has 16 amino acids. Trimming removed 0 bases at V and 1 base at J, with 13 bases between. The germline CDR1 and CDR2 sequences are SGDLS and YYNGEE. CDR3 sequence reads: CASSVGEGVGNTEAFF. DNA of the CDR3: TGTGCCAGCAGCGTAGGGGAGGGGGTTGGGAACACTGAAGCTTTCTTT. The full variable domain, completed using reference TRBV9 and TRBJ1-1, is DSGVTQTPKHLITATGQRVTLRCSPRSGDLSVYWYQQSLDQGLQFLIQYYNGEERAKGNILERFSAQQFPDLHSELNLSSLELGDSALYFCASSVGEGVGNTEAFFGQGTRLTVV.

This chain connects TRBV3-1 (or the pseudogene TRBV3-2) to TRBJ1-2; possibly TRBD1 for D (5 bases). CDR1 and CDR2 (germline): LGHDT, YNNKEL (reference sequence). This CDR3 spans 16 amino acids. V lost 1 base to trimming and J lost 7 bases, with 19 bases between them. The CDR3 bases are TGTGCCAGCAGCCAAGGGTGCGGGACGGCCCCTTTTGGCTACACCTTC. Its protein product is CASSQGCGTAPFGYTF.

The gene calls are TRBV9 and TRBJ2-1; 13 bases are shared with TRBD2. Germline V CDR1 and CDR2: SGDLS, YYNGEE. This CDR3 is built from 14 residues. After removal of 0 bases from V and 10 bases from J, the junction contained 1 base not matched to a gene. The CDR3 bases are TGTGCCAGCAGCGTAGGGGGACTAGCGGGAGAGCAGTTCTTC. Protein: CASSVGGLAGEQFF.

This clone is a singleton in its sample. This chain links TRBV19 with TRBJ2-3, with 11 bases that match TRBD2. V was clipped by 3 bases and J by 4 bases; unmatched bases: 6. Germline CDR1 and CDR2: LNHDA and SQIVND (reference sequence). This CDR3 comprises 16 residues. In DNA, the CDR3 is TGTGCCAGTAGTATTGAAGGGACTAGCGGTCCAGATACGCAGTATTTT. It is translated as CASSIEGTSGPDTQYF.

This clone occurred once. The chain employs TRBV7-2 and TRBJ2-7; 8 nucleotides agree with TRBD2. The ends lost 0 bases at V and 6 bases at J; junction bases unmatched: 1. The CDR3 runs 13 residues. The germline V gene encodes CDR1 SGHTA and CDR2 FQGNSA. CDR3 amino acids: CASSLASGGEQYF. The CDR3 nucleotides are TGTGCCAGCAGCTTAGCCAGCGGGGGCGAGCAGTACTTC.

The rearrangement links TRBV19 to TRBJ1-2; D gene ambiguous. Trimming left V 1 base short and J 8 bases short, with 11 bases between. Germline CDR1 reads LNHDA; CDR2 reads SQIVND (reference sequence). The CDR3 is 13 residues long. In DNA form, the CDR3 reads TGTGCCAGTAGTATAGGCAGCGGGAGGGGCTACACCTTC. Translation gives CASSIGSGRGYTF.

This chain uses TRBV9 with TRBJ1-3; maybe TRBD1 (6 bases). V was clipped by 0 bases and J by 1 base, with 8 bases between them. The CDR3 runs 15 residues. From germline, CDR1 is SGDLS and CDR2 YYNGEE. CDR3 DNA sequence: TGTGCCAGCAGCGTAGTGGGGGCTTCTGGAAACACCATATATTTT. Encoded protein: CASSVVGASGNTIYF.

The rearrangement uses TRBV4-2 and TRBJ2-5; tentatively, D is TRBD2 (6 bases). The CDR3 sequence is 15 residues long. V was shortened by 4 bases and J by 5 bases, with 17 bases between the two germline ends. Germline CDR1 LGHNA, CDR2 YNFKEQ. The CDR3 DNA sequence: TGTGCCAGCAGCCCAAAAAGCGGGCCGGAGGAGACCCAGTACTTC. It yields the protein CASSPKSGPEETQYF.

This chain uses TRBV12-3 or TRBV12-4 with TRBJ2-7; D is uncertain. The CDR3 consists of 13 residues. V was trimmed by 1 base and J by 10 bases, leaving 14 bases between them. The CDR3: CASSLGGWSDQYF. As DNA, the CDR3 is TGTGCCAGCAGTTTAGGCGGTTGGTCAGATCAGTACTTC.

CDR3 sequence: CASSDSFSYGYTF. Written as DNA, the CDR3 is TGTGCCAGCTCGGACAGCTTCTCCTATGGCTACACCTTC. The chain uses TRBV19 and TRBJ1-2; D may be TRBD1 (6 bases). CDR1 is LNHDA, CDR2 SQIVND, per germline (reference sequence). V was trimmed by 9 bases and J by 4 bases, leaving 15 bases between them. The length of the CDR3 is 13 residues.

The rearrangement uses TRBV7-2 and TRBJ2-1, with D hard to call. Germline values: CDR1 SGHTA, CDR2 FQGNSA. Trimming took off 0 bases at V and 5 bases at J, with 14 bases between the two ends. CDR3 length: 16 residues. The CDR3 DNA is TGTGCCAGCAGCTTAGCAAGAGCAAACTTGGACAATGAGCAGTTCTTC. It codes for CASSLARANLDNEQFF. The whole variable domain, filled in from reference TRBV7-2 and TRBJ2-1, reads GAGVSQSPSNKVTEKGKDVELRCDPISGHTALYWYRQSLGQGLEFLIYFQGNSAPDKSGLPSDRFSAERTGGSVSTLTIQRTQQEDSAVYLCASSLARANLDNEQFFGPGTRLTVL.

The genes are TRBV19 and TRBJ2-1; 12 nucleotides agree with TRBD2. The trim removed 5 bases at V and 9 bases at J, leaving 8 bases unmatched. This CDR3 has 15 amino acids. The germline gives CDR1 LNHDA, CDR2 SQIVND (reference sequence). CDR3 sequence (DNA): TGTGCCAGTAGTTCAACTAGCGGGAGGTGGGGTGAGCAGTTCTTC. Protein product: CASSSTSGRWGEQFF. The complete variable domain, with remaining parts taken from reference TRBV19 and TRBJ2-1, reads DGGITQSPKYLFRKEGQNVTLSCEQNLNHDAMYWYRQDPGQGLRLIYYSQIVNDFQKGDIAEGYSVSREKKESFPLTVTSAQKNPTAFYLCASSSTSGRWGEQFFGPGTRLTVL.

The CDR3, as DNA: TGTGCCAGCAGCTTTGGTCCGGGAGCCTACAATGAGCAGTTCTTC. Protein: CASSFGPGAYNEQFF. The rearrangement links TRBV7-3 to TRBJ2-1; maybe TRBD2 (6 bases). The CDR3 length is 15 residues. Germline CDR1 and CDR2: SGHTA and FQGTGA. V lost 3 bases, J lost 2 bases, and 11 bases lay in between.

This clone was seen a few times. This sequence joins TRBV21-1 and TRBJ2-3; the table names TRBD2, a call not compared with the DNA. TRBV21-1 constitutes a pseudogene. The CDR3 is 23 residues long. In nucleotides, the CDR3 is TGTGCCAGCAGCAACCCATCACCGAGTGGACTAGCATTAGTGTTCTCGCGGTCAGATACGCAGTATTTT. This codes for CASSNPSPSGLALVFSRSDTQYF.